This T cell receptor beta chain was recorded in a study of neurological immune-mediated disorders. Whole-study findings and limits: HTLV-1-associated myelopathy had the most TCR clonal expansion, while multiple sclerosis had the least, a level that fell below healthy controls.

This clonotype was recorded many times. Its target is not known. Synthesis of cDNA was accomplished via 5'RACE employing 10-nucleotide random UMIs. MiXCR, run by TCRdb on the 5' RACE reads, gives a single entry per CDR3 protein. The repertoire consists of over 55,000 distinct CDR3 sequences, with around 11% occurring once and the leading ten covering less than 8%. The time point was: longitudinal time-point 1 (baseline). A total of 2 million PBMCs stored at -80 degrees C provided the unsorted libraries. The sequencing input was PBMCs. The TCR comes from a male donor with HTLV-1-associated myelopathy (HAM/TSP).

CDR3 protein: CSARDLVTQYF. CDR3 nucleotide sequence: TGCAGTGCTAGAGATTTGGTGACCCAGTACTTC. The chain uses TRBV20-1 and TRBJ2-5; no definite D call. CDR1 DFQATT and CDR2 SNEGSKA come from the germline V gene (reference sequence). The germline V and J ends were trimmed by 0 bases and 7 bases, with 6 bases remaining between them. This CDR3 region has 11 residues.